The 16 T cell receptor beta chains in this list originate from one sample, sequenced in a study of blood T cell repertoires in COVID-19. Profiled with immunoSEQ multiplex PCR; TCRdb holds only in-frame clones, not every one. Found here are roughly 150,000 clones, around four fifths of them singletons; the top ten hold more than 3.5%. Sample: peripheral blood. All receptors come from a woman at least 80 years old with acute or convalescent COVID-19.

A single count supports this clone. The chain carries TRBV3-1 (or the pseudogene TRBV3-2) and TRBJ1-1; 11 bases agree with TRBD1. In germline, CDR1 is LGHDT, CDR2 YNNKEL (reference sequence). The V segment lost 4 bases and the J segment 12 bases; nucleotides outside the gene matches: 7. The CDR3 covers 13 residues. DNA of the CDR3: TGTGCCAGCAGCCCATCGGGACAGGGGGGATCTTTCTTT. As protein: CASSPSGQGGSFF.

The chain combines TRBV7-8 with TRBJ1-1; maybe TRBD1 (5 bases). CDR1 and CDR2 (germline): SGHVS, FQNEAQ. The CDR3 runs to 14 residues. V was shortened by 3 bases and J by 4 bases, with 12 bases between the two germline ends. The CDR3, as DNA: TGTGCCAGCAGCTTCAGGGAGGAGGCCACTGAAGCTTTCTTT. Protein: CASSFREEATEAFF.

This chain links TRBV6-5 with TRBJ2-5, with D unresolved. The V gene lost 5 bases and the J gene lost 4 bases, with 14 bases spanning the gap. This CDR3 has 14 residues. Germline-derived CDR1 and CDR2 are MNHEY and SVGAGI. The CDR3 protein is CASSKTSQVETQYF. CDR3 DNA sequence: TGTGCCAGCAGTAAGACCAGCCAGGTAGAGACCCAGTACTTC.

This rearrangement joins TRBV9 to TRBJ2-3; 10 bases fit TRBD2. CDR1 and CDR2 (germline): SGDLS, YYNGEE. The length of the CDR3 is 16 residues. Trimming removed 0 bases from V and 2 bases from J; junction bases left unmatched: 3. The CDR3 is CASSVGTSGDTDTQYF. The DNA of the CDR3 is TGTGCCAGCAGCGTAGGTACTAGCGGGGACACAGATACGCAGTATTTT.

The V call is TRBV7-3, the J call TRBJ2-3, with 9 bases fitting TRBD1. V lost 5 bases to trimming and J lost 4 bases; unmatched junction nucleotides: 7. Germline CDR1 SGHTA, CDR2 FQGTGA. The CDR3 sequence is 15 residues long. CDR3 amino acids: CASSRTGQGPDTQYF. DNA of the CDR3: TGTGCCAGCAGCCGGACCGGACAGGGGCCAGATACGCAGTATTTT.

This chain uses TRBV5-6 with TRBJ2-1; D is unresolved. This CDR3 has 12 residues. V was trimmed by 4 bases and J by 6 bases, leaving 8 bases between them. The germline CDR1 and CDR2 sequences are SGHDT and YYEEEE. The CDR3 reads CASSQYPNEQFF. The CDR3, as DNA: TGTGCCAGCAGCCAGTATCCCAATGAGCAGTTCTTC.

The chain has TRBV10-1 and TRBJ2-1; a possible D gene is TRBD1 (6 bases). Germline CDR1 WNHNN, CDR2 SYGVQD (reference sequence). This CDR3 has 14 residues. Trimming cost V 2 bases and J 3 bases, with 8 bases left between them. CDR3 sequence reads: CASSERDIYNEQFF. The CDR3, as DNA: TGCGCCAGCAGTGAGCGGGACATCTACAATGAGCAGTTCTTC.

This sequence joins TRBV19 and TRBJ1-6, with TRBD1 identical over 7 bases. Unmatched junction bases numbered 3, after V lost 7 bases and J lost 3 bases. The germline V gene has CDR1 LNHDA and CDR2 SQIVND (reference sequence). This CDR3 comprises 14 residues. The chain's CDR3 is CASNTGVYNSPLHF. The CDR3 nucleotides read TGTGCCAGTAATACAGGGGTCTATAATTCACCCCTCCACTTT.

V usage is TRBV5-1 and J usage is TRBJ2-1; 8 bases fit TRBD2. The junction had 9 bases not matched to a gene; V was cut back by 7 bases and J by 6 bases. There are 14 residues in the CDR3. Germline assignment: CDR1 SGHRS and CDR2 YFSETQ. In DNA form, the CDR3 reads TGCGCCAGCGCCCCCGGGACTAGTGGCAATGAGCAGTTCTTC. It translates to CASAPGTSGNEQFF. The full variable domain, rest sourced from reference TRBV5-1 and TRBJ2-1, is KAGVTQTPRYLIKTRGQQVTLSCSPISGHRSVSWYQQTPGQGLQFLFEYFSETQRNKGNFPGRFSGRQFSNSRSEMNVSTLELGDSALYLCASAPGTSGNEQFFGPGTRLTVL.

This chain links TRBV6-5 with TRBJ2-1; TRBD1 agrees at 10 bases. The CDR3 contains 14 residues. The germline V gene encodes CDR1 MNHEY and CDR2 SVGAGI. With V trimmed by 5 bases and J by 8 bases, 6 bases remained unmatched. The CDR3 coding sequence is TGTGCCAGCAGTCGAACCGGGACAGGGGATGAGCAGTTCTTC. Translating gives CASSRTGTGDEQFF.

The chain is built from TRBV27 and TRBJ1-2, with 7 bases lining up with TRBD1. This CDR3 has 15 amino acids. The V gene end was trimmed by 3 bases and the J gene end by 8 bases; junction bases not matched to a gene: 12. The germline V gene has CDR1 MNHEY and CDR2 SMNVEV (reference sequence). DNA of the CDR3: TGTGCCAGCAGTTTGAGGAATACAGGGGACCGGGGCTACACCTTC. Protein sequence: CASSLRNTGDRGYTF.

The V and J genes are TRBV7-2 and TRBJ2-7, with TRBD2 matching over 11 bases. CDR3 length: 15 residues. The V gene's germline CDR1 is SGHTA and CDR2 FQGNSA. The trim removed 3 bases at V and 3 bases at J, leaving 4 bases unmatched. The CDR3 DNA is TGTGCCAGCAGCTTGGGGGGGACTAGCGGCTACGAGCAGTACTTC. It codes for CASSLGGTSGYEQYF.

This rearrangement joins TRBV4-2 to TRBJ1-3; 7 positions agree with TRBD1. V lost 1 base and J lost 1; bases outside the gene matches: 10. This CDR3 spans 18 amino acids. Germline values: CDR1 LGHNA, CDR2 YNFKEQ. This chain's CDR3 is CASSQVELGGFSGNTIYF. The CDR3 DNA follows: TGTGCCAGCAGCCAAGTCGAATTAGGGGGCTTTTCTGGAAACACCATATATTTT.

This clone showed up just a few times. The chain carries TRBV6-6 and TRBJ2-1, with 10 bases that match TRBD1. Germline V gene lookup returns CDR1 MNHNY and CDR2 SVGAGI (reference sequence). Losses at the gene ends were 0 bases for V and 6 bases for J; bases not matched to a gene: 2. The CDR3 spans 15 residues. CDR3 nucleotides: TGTGCCAGCAGTTACTCAGGACAGGGGGGCAATGAGCAGTTCTTC. This translates into CASSYSGQGGNEQFF.

The chain employs TRBV5-1 and TRBJ1-5; D unclear. The CDR3 totals 16 residues. CDR1 is SGHRS, CDR2 YFSETQ, per germline. Trimming pared 0 bases from V and 0 bases from J, leaving 10 bases between. CDR3 coding DNA: TGCGCCAGCAGCTTGGGACATGTGGATAGCAATCAGCCCCAGCATTTT. Protein sequence: CASSLGHVDSNQPQHF.

For the CDR3, the DNA is TGTGCCAGCAGGGACGTAGCGGGGAACTACGAGCAGTACTTC. It translates to CASRDVAGNYEQYF. J is TRBJ2-7 and V is TRBV6-5; 8 bases fit TRBD2. CDR3 length: 14 amino acids. Germline assignment: CDR1 MNHEY and CDR2 SVGAGI. After removal of 6 bases from V and 3 bases from J, the junction contained 7 bases not matched to a gene.